This TCR beta chain was sequenced during a study of blood T cell repertoires in COVID-19. Trimming removed 5 bases at V and 4 bases at J, with 18 bases between. CDR3 length equals 16 residues. Germline V gene sequence: CDR1 MNHEY, CDR2 SVGEGT. Profiled with immunoSEQ multiplex PCR; TCRdb holds only in-frame clones, not every one. The sample carries approximately 170,000 clones, 70% to 80% recorded once. This clone was counted a few times. The chain recombines TRBV6-2 or TRBV6-3 with TRBJ1-5; the D gene is possibly TRBD1 (6 bases). The material sequenced was PBMCs or T cells enriched from blood (not recorded which). The clonotype originates from a woman in her sixties or seventies in a cohort exposed to, infected with or recovered from COVID-19 (not recorded which). CDR3 loop: CASSALQGGLNQPQHF. The CDR3 DNA reads as TGTGCCAGCAGTGCATTACAGGGAGGGTTAAATCAGCCCCAGCATTTT.